A selection of T cell receptor beta chains follows, all from one sample in a study of blood T cell repertoires in COVID-19. Libraries were prepared by immunoSEQ multiplex PCR; TCRdb keeps only in-frame clonotypes and omits some of them. The table includes a few hundred thousand clones, roughly nine tenths detected once. The sample comprised peripheral blood. The source of these receptors is a woman aged 25 to 39 with COVID-19, enrolled during active disease. The CDR3 runs from the conserved cysteine through the conserved F or W. The order of the fields is V gene, clone size, CDR3 length, D gene, J gene, CDR3 protein, CDR3 DNA. The D gene is left open where the match is weak. Clone size, where shown, is once, few, many, or a class for clones that have expanded.

v_gene: TRBV5-1; abundance: -; len: 14; d_gene: TRBD1; j_gene: TRBJ1-2; CDR3aa: CASSLGTGDYGYTF; CDR3nt: TGCGCCAGCAGCTTGGGGACAGGGGACTATGGCTACACCTTC
v_gene: TRBV19; abundance: -; len: 12; d_gene: -; j_gene: TRBJ1-2; CDR3aa: CASNSINYGYTF; CDR3nt: TGTGCCAGTAATTCAATTAACTATGGCTACACCTTC
v_gene: TRBV9; abundance: once; len: 13; d_gene: TRBD2; j_gene: TRBJ2-1; CDR3aa: CASSSGVHNEQFF; CDR3nt: TGTGCCAGCAGTAGCGGGGTCCACAATGAGCAGTTCTTC
v_gene: TRBV12-3/TRBV12-4; abundance: few; len: 12; d_gene: -; j_gene: TRBJ1-2; CDR3aa: CASSLTVRGYTF; CDR3nt: TGTGCCAGCAGTCTGACAGTTCGCGGCTACACCTTC
v_gene: TRBV19; abundance: once; len: 15; d_gene: TRBD1; j_gene: TRBJ1-4; CDR3aa: CASSPGTATNEKLFF; CDR3nt: TGTGCCAGTAGTCCCGGGACAGCAACTAATGAAAAACTGTTTTTT
v_gene: TRBV7-8; abundance: -; len: 13; d_gene: -; j_gene: TRBJ1-2; CDR3aa: CASSTPGNYGYTF; CDR3nt: TGTGCCAGCAGCACCCCAGGGAACTATGGCTACACCTTC
v_gene: TRBV11-2; abundance: -; len: 16; d_gene: TRBD1; j_gene: TRBJ2-2; CDR3aa: CASSSGGTGNTGELFF; CDR3nt: TGTGCCAGCAGCTCCGGTGGGACAGGGAACACCGGGGAGCTGTTTTTT
v_gene: TRBV19; abundance: -; len: 16; d_gene: TRBD1; j_gene: TRBJ2-7; CDR3aa: CASSSGTGGWLDEQYF; CDR3nt: TGTGCCAGTAGCTCCGGGACAGGGGGATGGTTGGACGAGCAGTACTTC
v_gene: TRBV3-1/TRBV3-2; abundance: -; len: 13; d_gene: TRBD1; j_gene: TRBJ1-1; CDR3aa: CASSHGQGARAFF; CDR3nt: TGTGCCAGCAGCCATGGACAGGGGGCACGGGCTTTCTTT
v_gene: TRBV30; abundance: -; len: 15; d_gene: -; j_gene: TRBJ1-3; CDR3aa: CAWSAQALSGNTIYF; CDR3nt: TGTGCCTGGAGTGCTCAGGCCCTCTCTGGAAACACCATATATTTT
v_gene: TRBV7-6; abundance: -; len: 13; d_gene: -; j_gene: TRBJ2-1; CDR3aa: CASSFGGYNEQFF; CDR3nt: TGTGCCAGCAGCTTCGGGGGTTACAATGAGCAGTTCTTC
v_gene: TRBV20-1; abundance: -; len: 11; d_gene: -; j_gene: TRBJ2-5; CDR3aa: CSADFGKTQYF; CDR3nt: TGCAGTGCTGACTTCGGCAAGACCCAGTACTTC
v_gene: TRBV28; abundance: -; len: 14; d_gene: TRBD2; j_gene: TRBJ2-4; CDR3aa: CASRDYVAGGIQYF; CDR3nt: TGTGCCAGCCGGGACTACGTAGCGGGGGGCATTCAGTACTTC
v_gene: TRBV14; abundance: -; len: 15; d_gene: TRBD1; j_gene: TRBJ1-2; CDR3aa: CASSLGQGEWYGYTF; CDR3nt: TGTGCCAGCAGCCTGGGACAGGGGGAATGGTATGGCTACACCTTC
v_gene: TRBV4-1; abundance: -; len: 17; d_gene: -; j_gene: TRBJ2-2; CDR3aa: CASSQESGASNTGELFF; CDR3nt: TGCGCCAGCAGCCAAGAGTCAGGGGCTTCGAACACCGGGGAGCTGTTTTTT
v_gene: TRBV19; abundance: -; len: 17; d_gene: TRBD1; j_gene: TRBJ1-5; CDR3aa: CASSKYPGQGGNQPQHF; CDR3nt: TGTGCCAGTAGTAAATACCCGGGACAGGGGGGCAATCAGCCCCAGCATTTT
v_gene: TRBV27; abundance: -; len: 13; d_gene: TRBD1; j_gene: TRBJ1-5; CDR3aa: CASSRQGNQPQHF; CDR3nt: TGTGCCAGCAGTCGACAGGGTAATCAGCCCCAGCATTTT
v_gene: TRBV11-3; abundance: -; len: 14; d_gene: -; j_gene: TRBJ1-1; CDR3aa: CASSLGGRATEAFF; CDR3nt: TGTGCCAGCAGCTTAGGGGGGCGAGCTACTGAAGCTTTCTTT
v_gene: TRBV24-1; abundance: -; len: 15; d_gene: TRBD1; j_gene: TRBJ1-2; CDR3aa: CATSDGTGGIYGYTF; CDR3nt: TGTGCCACCAGTGATGGGACAGGGGGCATCTATGGCTACACCTTC
v_gene: TRBV19; abundance: once; len: 15; d_gene: -; j_gene: TRBJ2-2; CDR3aa: CASSIPFESTGELFF; CDR3nt: TGTGCCAGTAGTATCCCTTTTGAGTCCACCGGGGAGCTGTTTTTT
v_gene: TRBV5-4; abundance: -; len: 14; d_gene: -; j_gene: TRBJ1-3; CDR3aa: CASSFWGGGNTIYF; CDR3nt: TGTGCCAGCAGCTTTTGGGGAGGTGGAAACACCATATATTTT
v_gene: TRBV19; abundance: -; len: 14; d_gene: -; j_gene: TRBJ1-3; CDR3aa: CASSLEMAGNTIYF; CDR3nt: TGTGCCAGTAGTCTCGAGATGGCTGGAAACACCATATATTTT
v_gene: TRBV5-1; abundance: -; len: 14; d_gene: -; j_gene: TRBJ2-5; CDR3aa: CASSFTGGQETQYF; CDR3nt: TGCGCCAGCAGCTTCACAGGCGGACAAGAGACCCAGTACTTC
v_gene: TRBV5-1; abundance: -; len: 15; d_gene: TRBD1; j_gene: TRBJ1-2; CDR3aa: CASSGSQGVHYGYTF; CDR3nt: TGCGCCAGCAGCGGGAGTCAGGGGGTACACTATGGCTACACCTTC
v_gene: TRBV7-2; abundance: once; len: 13; d_gene: -; j_gene: TRBJ2-1; CDR3aa: CASSLAPINEQFF; CDR3nt: TGTGCCAGCAGCTTAGCCCCTATCAATGAGCAGTTCTTC
v_gene: TRBV27; abundance: -; len: 13; d_gene: -; j_gene: TRBJ2-5; CDR3aa: CASSLGGAETQYF; CDR3nt: TGTGCCAGCAGTTTAGGAGGGGCAGAGACCCAGTACTTC
v_gene: TRBV9; abundance: -; len: 15; d_gene: TRBD1; j_gene: TRBJ1-3; CDR3aa: CASTQQGALGNTIYF; CDR3nt: TGTGCCAGCACACAACAGGGGGCGCTTGGAAACACCATATATTTT
v_gene: TRBV7-2; abundance: -; len: 13; d_gene: -; j_gene: TRBJ2-5; CDR3aa: CASSQDIQETQYF; CDR3nt: TGTGCCAGCAGCCAGGATATCCAAGAGACCCAGTACTTC
v_gene: TRBV6-1; abundance: -; len: 15; d_gene: -; j_gene: TRBJ1-1; CDR3aa: CASSETTDMNTEAFF; CDR3nt: TGTGCCAGCAGTGAAACCACGGACATGAACACTGAAGCTTTCTTT
v_gene: TRBV7-9; abundance: -; len: 13; d_gene: -; j_gene: TRBJ2-3; CDR3aa: CASSLASSDTQYF; CDR3nt: TGTGCCAGCAGCTTAGCTAGCAGTGATACGCAGTATTTT
v_gene: TRBV4-1; abundance: few; len: 15; d_gene: TRBD2; j_gene: TRBJ2-3; CDR3aa: CASSLSGGRTDTQYF; CDR3nt: TGCGCCAGCAGCCTGAGCGGGGGGAGGACAGATACGCAGTATTTT
v_gene: TRBV2; abundance: -; len: 12; d_gene: TRBD1; j_gene: TRBJ1-1; CDR3aa: CATRADRARAFF; CDR3nt: TGTGCCACCAGAGCGGACAGGGCTCGAGCTTTCTTT
v_gene: TRBV18; abundance: -; len: 15; d_gene: TRBD2; j_gene: TRBJ2-2; CDR3aa: CASSPGGSNTGELFF; CDR3nt: TGTGCCAGCTCACCGGGGGGGTCGAACACCGGGGAGCTGTTTTTT
v_gene: TRBV5-1; abundance: -; len: 15; d_gene: TRBD1; j_gene: TRBJ2-7; CDR3aa: CASSPGTGFYGEQYF; CDR3nt: TGCGCCAGCAGCCCCGGGACAGGGTTTTATGGGGAGCAGTACTTC
v_gene: TRBV5-1; abundance: -; len: 14; d_gene: -; j_gene: TRBJ2-1; CDR3aa: CASSLGVGWDEQFF; CDR3nt: TGCGCCAGCAGCCTCGGGGTGGGGTGGGATGAGCAGTTCTTC
v_gene: TRBV6-2/TRBV6-3; abundance: many; len: 14; d_gene: TRBD1; j_gene: TRBJ2-7; CDR3aa: CASSRGQSSYEQYF; CDR3nt: TGTGCCAGCAGTCGGGGACAGAGCTCCTACGAGCAGTACTTC
v_gene: TRBV18; abundance: -; len: 16; d_gene: -; j_gene: TRBJ2-7; CDR3aa: CASFTNAGVANYEQYF; CDR3nt: TGTGCCAGCTTCACCAATGCGGGTGTGGCTAACTACGAGCAGTACTTC
v_gene: TRBV18; abundance: -; len: 13; d_gene: -; j_gene: TRBJ2-1; CDR3aa: CASSPGRSDEQFF; CDR3nt: TGTGCCAGCTCACCTGGGAGAAGCGATGAGCAGTTCTTC
v_gene: TRBV6-5; abundance: once; len: 15; d_gene: TRBD1; j_gene: TRBJ2-7; CDR3aa: CASSPLTGIKDEQYF; CDR3nt: TGTGCCAGCAGTCCCTTGACAGGGATTAAGGACGAGCAGTACTTC
v_gene: TRBV7-2; abundance: -; len: 13; d_gene: TRBD1; j_gene: TRBJ1-1; CDR3aa: CASSPGQIFEAFF; CDR3nt: TGTGCCAGCAGCCCGGGACAGATCTTTGAAGCTTTCTTT
v_gene: TRBV20-1; abundance: -; len: 14; d_gene: TRBD2; j_gene: TRBJ2-3; CDR3aa: CSASSGGTSDTQYF; CDR3nt: TGCAGTGCTAGTAGCGGGGGGACGTCAGATACGCAGTATTTT
v_gene: TRBV7-6; abundance: -; len: 17; d_gene: TRBD2; j_gene: TRBJ2-1; CDR3aa: CASSLEWTSGAYNEQFF; CDR3nt: TGTGCCAGCAGCTTAGAATGGACTAGCGGGGCATACAATGAGCAGTTCTTC
v_gene: TRBV19; abundance: -; len: 15; d_gene: -; j_gene: TRBJ2-3; CDR3aa: CASKVATLSADTQYF; CDR3nt: TGTGCCAGTAAGGTGGCTACCTTAAGCGCAGATACGCAGTATTTT
v_gene: TRBV6-5; abundance: once; len: 15; d_gene: TRBD1; j_gene: TRBJ1-4; CDR3aa: CASARQGAINEKLFF; CDR3nt: TGTGCCAGCGCTAGACAGGGGGCCATTAATGAAAAACTGTTTTTT
v_gene: TRBV20-1; abundance: -; len: 15; d_gene: -; j_gene: TRBJ1-4; CDR3aa: CSASIRVNHNEKLFF; CDR3nt: TGCAGTGCTAGTATTCGGGTTAACCATAATGAAAAACTGTTTTTT
v_gene: TRBV5-1; abundance: -; len: 13; d_gene: -; j_gene: TRBJ2-3; CDR3aa: CASSLSGPDTQYF; CDR3nt: TGCGCCAGCAGCCTTTCTGGGCCAGATACGCAGTATTTT
v_gene: TRBV5-4; abundance: -; len: 14; d_gene: -; j_gene: TRBJ2-3; CDR3aa: CASSFRSDTDTQYF; CDR3nt: TGTGCCAGCAGCTTTCGTAGCGACACAGATACGCAGTATTTT
v_gene: TRBV11-2; abundance: -; len: 16; d_gene: TRBD1; j_gene: TRBJ1-1; CDR3aa: CASSLEIGTGGMRAFF; CDR3nt: TGTGCCAGCAGCTTAGAAATTGGGACAGGGGGAATGAGGGCTTTCTTT